This TCR beta chain was captured in a study of low-dose radiotherapy and immunotherapy resistance in tumors. Study as a whole: Patients took oral aspirin 300 mg daily for four cycles from cycle 1 day 1.

Alpha- and beta-chain coverage of first-strand cDNA came from TRAV- and TRBV-specific primers. It was with a constant-region primer and a V-primer adapter that TCRs were amplified over approximately 18 PCR cycles. In TCRdb, the reads were re-called with MiXCR into one record per CDR3 protein. This sample has over 15,000 distinct CDR3 sequences, with under 80% found just once. Donors received nivolumab, ipilimumab, aspirin, low-dose cyclophosphamide and low-dose radiotherapy. In the case of this clonotype: The junction shows a germline mismatch at one end, possibly a read error.

The sequence was collected from a human donor with advanced metastatic prostate, ovarian, gallbladder or colorectal cancer (not recorded which). This table probably holds off-target reads from a library built for another chain.

The CDR3 nucleotides are TGTGCCAGCAGCTTGGCAGGGTACACCGAGGAGCTGTTTTTT. It yields the protein CASSLAGYTEELFF. The chain combines TRBV7-9 with TRBJ2-2, with D perhaps TRBD1 (5 bases). This CDR3 comprises 14 residues. Germline CDR1 and CDR2: SEHNR and FQNEAQ (reference sequence).